The 9 T cell receptor beta chains below come from one sample, sequenced in a study of glioma-infiltrating T cells. Using RNA template, CDR3s of TCR alpha and beta were amplified with iRepertoire arm-PCR. TCRdb redid the calling of the multiplex PCR reads with MiXCR, one entry per CDR3 protein. Counted here are about 93,000 distinct CDR3 sequences, around 40% occurring once; the ten biggest clones make up under 40%. Source material: glioma tissue, nonneoplastic brain tissue, or PBMCs (not recorded which). These receptors all stem from a human donor with low-grade glioma or glioblastoma, undergoing nonglioma brain surgery, or in good health (not recorded which).

The sample holds many counts of this clonotype. The CDR3 region is CASRTEGIGNTIYF. For the CDR3, the DNA is TGTGCCAGCAGAACGGAGGGGATCGGAAACACCATATATTTT. The chain carries TRBV6-1 and TRBJ1-3; tentative D call: TRBD1 (5 bases). This CDR3 region has 14 residues. Germline V gives CDR1 MNHNS, CDR2 SASEGT. Trimming shortened V by 6 bases and J by 4 bases, and 13 bases separated the two germline ends.

This chain uses TRBV29-1 with TRBJ1-1, with no clear D. Germline CDR1 is SQVTM and CDR2 is ANQGSEA. The germline V and J ends were trimmed by 0 bases and 6 bases, with 14 bases remaining between them. The CDR3 length is 14 residues. The CDR3 region has the DNA TGCAGCGTTGAAGATCCCTTCACCGAGGCTGAAGCTTTCTTT. Amino acid sequence: CSVEDPFTEAEAFF.

In this sample, this clonotype turned up many times. The chain recombines TRBV14 with TRBJ1-2; TRBD1 might be the D (6 bases). The V end was cut by 0 bases, the J end by 7 bases, with 15 bases between. This CDR3 spans 15 amino acids. Germline V gene data show CDR1 as SGHDN and CDR2 as FVKESK. CDR3 bases: TGTGCCAGCAGCCAAGATATGCGGGGGCGCGTTGGCTACACCTTC. Its protein product is CASSQDMRGRVGYTF.

This chain uses TRBV28 with TRBJ2-1, with 9 bases lining up with TRBD2. This CDR3 contains 14 residues. Losses at the gene ends were 10 bases for V and 9 bases for J; bases not matched to a gene: 13. Germline V gene data show CDR1 as MDHEN and CDR2 as SYDVKM. As DNA, the CDR3 is TGTGCCATCACTGGTAGTAGCGGGAGTAGTGAGCAGTTCTTC. Amino acid sequence: CAITGSSGSSEQFF.

This clonotype was picked up many times. The chain employs TRBV5-1 and TRBJ1-1; 7 bases align to TRBD1. The junction had 10 bases not matched to a gene; V was cut back by 4 bases and J by 7 bases. This CDR3 comprises 14 residues. CDR1 and CDR2 from the germline V gene are SGHRS and YFSETQ. The CDR3 protein is CASSPPGTAGEAFF. The CDR3 DNA reads TGCGCCAGCAGCCCCCCGGGGACAGCGGGTGAAGCTTTCTTT.

Concerning this clonotype itself: The conserved final phenylalanine or tryptophan is absent from the CDR3, which likely points to a read error. V usage is TRBV20-1 and J usage is TRBJ2-7; D uncertain. V was shortened by 3 bases and J by 5 bases, with 11 bases between the two germline ends. The CDR3 has 12 residues. Germline V lookup: CDR1 DFQATT, CDR2 SNEGSKA (reference sequence). CDR3: CSASDLDHEQYL. DNA of the CDR3: TGCAGTGCTAGTGACCTAGACCACGAGCAGTACCTC.

This clonotype has a handful of counts. This may stem from a read error, because a much larger clone lies one nucleotide away. The chain employs TRBV29-1 and TRBJ2-2; possible D gene TRBD1, 5 bases. The V and J ends lost 4 bases and 5 bases respectively, with 5 bases between them. The CDR3 contains 11 residues. Germline CDR1 is SQVTM and CDR2 is ANQGSEA. In DNA form, the CDR3 reads TGCAGCGTTGGACAGACCGGGGAGCTGTTTTTT. It yields the protein CSVGQTGELFF.

Many counts were recorded for this clonotype. J is TRBJ2-5 and V is TRBV12-3 or TRBV12-4, with 12 bases identical to TRBD1. This CDR3 region has 16 residues. J gave up 5 bases and V 4 bases, and 8 bases lay outside the gene matches. The CDR3 sequence is CASSSGTGGLTETQYF. Written as DNA, the CDR3 is TGTGCCAGCAGTTCGGGGACAGGGGGCTTGACGGAGACCCAGTACTTC.

This clonotype was seen ten or more times. CDR3 bases: TGTGCCAGCAGTCCGGCAGGGGGCACCGGGGAGCTGTTTTTT. Amino acids: CASSPAGGTGELFF. V is TRBV27 and J is TRBJ2-2; 7 bases are shared with TRBD1. Germline V gene data show CDR1 as MNHEY and CDR2 as SMNVEV (reference sequence). The CDR3 is 14 amino acids. Losses at the gene ends were 5 bases for V and 4 bases for J; bases not matched to a gene: 4.